One and the same sample provided the 13 T cell receptor beta chains below, sequenced in a study of T cell changes during pregnancy in multiple sclerosis. Profiling relied on immunoSEQ multiplex PCR, and the TCRdb table lists in-frame clones only, not all of them. The data hold tens of thousands of clones, with just under 95% observed a single time. This specimen consisted of peripheral blood, obtained in the first trimester of pregnancy. Receptors originate from a female donor with multiple sclerosis, enrolled in a pregnancy study.

This chain joins TRBV7-2 and TRBJ2-2; D may be TRBD2 (6 bases). Trimming left V 3 bases short and J 6 bases short, with 14 bases between. The length of the CDR3 is 15 residues. Germline CDR1 SGHTA, CDR2 FQGNSA. This chain's CDR3 is CASSLGRPGAGELFF. CDR3 nucleotide sequence: TGTGCCAGCAGCTTGGGCCGGCCGGGGGCCGGGGAGCTGTTTTTT.

The chain couples TRBV7-2 to TRBJ2-3; 13 nucleotides line up with TRBD2. The CDR3 is made up of 15 amino acids. Per the germline V gene, CDR1 is SGHTA and CDR2 is FQGNSA. V trimming: 4 bases; J trimming: 8 bases; junction bases outside the gene matches: 6. CDR3 nucleotide sequence: TGTGCCAGCAGCTCGGGACTAGCGGGGTTCGGTACGCAGTATTTT. Protein sequence: CASSSGLAGFGTQYF. Full variable domain (missing parts from reference TRBV7-2 and TRBJ2-3): GAGVSQSPSNKVTEKGKDVELRCDPISGHTALYWYRQSLGQGLEFLIYFQGNSAPDKSGLPSDRFSAERTGGSVSTLTIQRTQQEDSAVYLCASSSGLAGFGTQYFGPGTRLTVL.

V usage is TRBV25-1 and J usage is TRBJ2-1; 12 nucleotides agree with TRBD1. The V and J ends lost 7 bases and 15 bases, in that order; junction bases with no gene match: 16. There are 15 residues in the CDR3. CDR1 is MGHDK and CDR2 is SYGVNS in the germline V gene. CDR3 nucleotide sequence: TGTGCCAGCACACCACCGGGACAGGGGGCCCGAATCTGGTTCTTC. Translation gives CASTPPGQGARIWFF.

The rearrangement joins TRBV5-4 to TRBJ1-6; D not certain. Germline-derived CDR1 and CDR2 are SGHNT and YYREEE (reference sequence). This CDR3 spans 14 amino acids. V lost 6 bases and J lost 0, with 7 bases in between. The CDR3 DNA sequence: TGTGCCAGCACATCCAGCTCCTATAATTCACCCCTCCACTTT. Amino acids: CASTSSSYNSPLHF.

This rearrangement joins TRBV7-3 to TRBJ2-2; D may be TRBD2 (6 bases). Germline CDR1 and CDR2: SGHTA and FQGTGA. CDR3 size: 14 residues. Trimming removed 1 base from V and 4 bases from J, with 7 bases in between. CDR3 sequence (DNA): TGTGCCAGCAGCTTAAGGAGGGGCACCGGGGAGCTGTTTTTT. This sequence encodes CASSLRRGTGELFF. Full variable domain (missing parts from reference TRBV7-3 and TRBJ2-2): GAGVSQTPSNKVTEKGKYVELRCDPISGHTALYWYRQSLGQGPEFLIYFQGTGAADDSGLPNDRFFAVRPEGSVSTLKIQRTERGDSAVYLCASSLRRGTGELFFGEGSRLTVL.

The chain carries TRBV7-2 and TRBJ1-1; D is ambiguous. The CDR3 length is 15 residues. The germline CDR1 and CDR2 sequences are SGHTA and FQGNSA. Trimming left V 4 bases short and J 1 base short, with 13 bases between. In DNA form, the CDR3 reads TGTGCCAGCAGCTCCGTGAGGAATACGAACACTGAAGCTTTCTTT. Amino acids: CASSSVRNTNTEAFF.

Concerning this clone itself: One end of the junction varies from germline; a read error may be responsible. This rearrangement joins TRBV5-1 to TRBJ1-4; no clear D gene. This CDR3 contains 15 residues. Germline CDR1 is SGHRS and CDR2 is YFSETQ. DNA for the CDR3: TGCGCCAGCAGCACGGGATGGGCAACTACTGAAAAACTGTTTTTT. Its translation: CASSTGWATTEKLFF.

This clone was found once. The gene calls are TRBV6-1 and TRBJ1-5, with 9 bases aligning to TRBD1. V lost 3 bases, J lost 1 base, and 4 bases stayed unmatched. The CDR3 contains 16 residues. Germline-derived CDR1 and CDR2 are MNHNS and SASEGT. In nucleotides, the CDR3 is TGTGCCAGCAGTGACCTGGACAGGGGAAGCAATCAGCCCCAGCATTTT. Protein product: CASSDLDRGSNQPQHF.

The rearrangement links TRBV25-1 to TRBJ2-3, with 7 bases lining up with TRBD2. CDR1 is MGHDK and CDR2 is SYGVNS in the germline V gene. The V segment lost 4 bases and the J segment 0 bases; nucleotides outside the gene matches: 10. The length of the CDR3 is 17 residues. Here the CDR3 reads CASSGESSGLSTDTQYF. CDR3 nucleotide sequence: TGTGCCAGCAGTGGGGAGTCTAGCGGACTAAGCACAGATACGCAGTATTTT.

V gene TRBV5-4 combines with J gene TRBJ2-2; the D gene is possibly TRBD1 (6 bases). Per the germline V gene, CDR1 is SGHNT and CDR2 is YYREEE (reference sequence). Trimming removed 4 bases from V and 0 bases from J, with 19 bases in between. CDR3 length equals 18 residues. The DNA for the CDR3 is TGTGCCAGCAGCCACGCGCAGGGGATTTTAGCGAACACCGGGGAGCTGTTTTTT. This encodes CASSHAQGILANTGELFF.

This chain connects TRBV5-1 to TRBJ2-5, with D tentatively TRBD1 (6 bases). Germline loops: CDR1 SGHRS, CDR2 YFSETQ. This CDR3 is 14 amino acids long. Trimming removed 4 bases at V and 2 bases at J, with 12 bases between. This chain's CDR3 is CASSVNRVQETQYF. The CDR3 DNA sequence: TGCGCCAGCAGCGTAAACAGGGTACAAGAGACCCAGTACTTC.

V and J are TRBV7-3 and TRBJ2-7, with 7 positions matching TRBD2. Germline V CDR1 and CDR2: SGHTA, FQGTGA. J gave up 2 bases and V 1 base, and 8 bases lay outside the gene matches. This CDR3 comprises 16 residues. CDR3 sequence (DNA): TGTGCCAGCAGCTTAAATGGCGGGGGACTGACCTACGAGCAGTACTTC. It codes for CASSLNGGGLTYEQYF.

This chain connects TRBV5-5 to TRBJ2-7; 9 nucleotides agree with TRBD2. Trimming cost V 4 bases and J 4 bases; bases outside gene matches: 6. Germline CDR1 and CDR2: SGHKS and YYEKEE (reference sequence). The CDR3 consists of 14 residues. The CDR3 sequence: CASSQLAGSYEQYF. DNA for the CDR3: TGTGCCAGCAGCCAGCTAGCGGGAAGTTACGAGCAGTACTTC.